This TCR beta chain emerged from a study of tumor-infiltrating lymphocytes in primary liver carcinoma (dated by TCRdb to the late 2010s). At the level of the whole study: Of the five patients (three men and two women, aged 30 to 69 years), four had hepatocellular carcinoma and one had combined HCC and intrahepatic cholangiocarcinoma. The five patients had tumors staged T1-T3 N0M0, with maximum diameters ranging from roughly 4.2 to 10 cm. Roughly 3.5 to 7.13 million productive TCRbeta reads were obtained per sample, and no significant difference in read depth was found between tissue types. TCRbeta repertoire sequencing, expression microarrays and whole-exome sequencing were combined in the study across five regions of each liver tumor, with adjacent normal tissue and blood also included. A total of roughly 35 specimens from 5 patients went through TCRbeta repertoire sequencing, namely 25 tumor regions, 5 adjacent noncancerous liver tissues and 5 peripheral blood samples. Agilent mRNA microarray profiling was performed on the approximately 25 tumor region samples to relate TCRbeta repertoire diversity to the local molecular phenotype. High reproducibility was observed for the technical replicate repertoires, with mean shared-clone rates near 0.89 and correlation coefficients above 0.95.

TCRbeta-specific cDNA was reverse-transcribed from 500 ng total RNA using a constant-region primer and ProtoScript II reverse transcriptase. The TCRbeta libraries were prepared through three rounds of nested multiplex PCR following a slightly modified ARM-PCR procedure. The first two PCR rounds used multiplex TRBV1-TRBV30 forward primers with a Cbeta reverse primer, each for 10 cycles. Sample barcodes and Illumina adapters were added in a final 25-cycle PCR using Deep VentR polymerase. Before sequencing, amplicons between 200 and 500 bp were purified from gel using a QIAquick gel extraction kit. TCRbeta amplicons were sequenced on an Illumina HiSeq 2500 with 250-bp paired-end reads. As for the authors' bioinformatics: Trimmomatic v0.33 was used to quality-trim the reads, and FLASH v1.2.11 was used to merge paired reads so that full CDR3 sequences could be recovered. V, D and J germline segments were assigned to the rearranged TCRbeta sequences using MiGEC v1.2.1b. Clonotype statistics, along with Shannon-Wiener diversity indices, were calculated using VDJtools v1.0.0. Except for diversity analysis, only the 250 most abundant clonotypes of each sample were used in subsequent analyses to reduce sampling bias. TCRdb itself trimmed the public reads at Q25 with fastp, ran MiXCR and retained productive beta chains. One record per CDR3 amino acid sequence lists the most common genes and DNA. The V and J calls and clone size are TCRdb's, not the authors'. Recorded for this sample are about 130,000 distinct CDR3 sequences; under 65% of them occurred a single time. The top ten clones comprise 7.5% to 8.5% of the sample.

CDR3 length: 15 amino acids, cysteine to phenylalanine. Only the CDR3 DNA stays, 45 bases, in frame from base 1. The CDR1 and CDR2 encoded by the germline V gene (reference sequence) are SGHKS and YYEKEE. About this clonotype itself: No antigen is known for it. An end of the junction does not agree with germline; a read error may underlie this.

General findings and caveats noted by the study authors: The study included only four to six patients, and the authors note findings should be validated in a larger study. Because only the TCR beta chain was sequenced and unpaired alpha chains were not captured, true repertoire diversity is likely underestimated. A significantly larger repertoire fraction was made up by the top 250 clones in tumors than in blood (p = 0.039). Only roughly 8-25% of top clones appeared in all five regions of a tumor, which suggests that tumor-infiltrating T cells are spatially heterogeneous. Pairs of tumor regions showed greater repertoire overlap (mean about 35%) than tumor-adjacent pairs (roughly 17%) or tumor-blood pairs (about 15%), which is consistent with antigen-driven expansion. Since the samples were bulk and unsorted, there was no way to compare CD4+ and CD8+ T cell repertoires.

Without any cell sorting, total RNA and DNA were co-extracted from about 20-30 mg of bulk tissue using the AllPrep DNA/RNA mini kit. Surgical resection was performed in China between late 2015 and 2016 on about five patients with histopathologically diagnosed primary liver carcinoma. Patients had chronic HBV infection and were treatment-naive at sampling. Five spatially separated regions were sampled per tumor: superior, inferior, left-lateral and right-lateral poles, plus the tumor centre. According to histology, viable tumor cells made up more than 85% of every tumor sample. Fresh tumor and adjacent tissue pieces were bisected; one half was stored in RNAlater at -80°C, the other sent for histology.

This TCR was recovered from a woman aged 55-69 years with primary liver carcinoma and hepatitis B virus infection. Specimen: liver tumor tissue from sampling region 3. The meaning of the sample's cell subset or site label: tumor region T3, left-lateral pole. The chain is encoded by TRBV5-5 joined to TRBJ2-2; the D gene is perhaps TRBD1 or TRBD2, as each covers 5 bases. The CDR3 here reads CASSLFVQGIGELFF. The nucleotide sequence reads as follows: TGTGCCAGCAGCTTGTTTGTGCAGGGCATCGGGGAGTTGTTTTTT.